Below are 17 T cell receptor beta chains sequenced from a single sample in a study of T-cell reconstitution after alpha-beta-depleted transplantation in children listed by TCRdb under 2016. The treatment or condition label, as the study defines it: allogeneic hematopoietic cell transplantation with graft depleted of TCRalphabeta T cells and CD19 B cells. Preparation of the library involved PCR. TCRdb records Illumina HiSeq 2500 as the sequencer. TCR library preparation used molecular barcoding, with unique molecular identifiers applied to normalize quantification of the TCRbeta repertoire. The public reads were reanalyzed by TCRdb: fastp trimming at Q25, MiXCR alignment, in-frame beta chains only. CDR3 protein sequences are deduplicated, and each keeps its most common genes and DNA. This sample gives some 200,000 distinct CDR3 sequences in total; about 8.7% of them show up just once. The top ten hold 35% of the sample.

The source material was PBMCs, mostly from graft donor cells, sampled 360 days after TCRalphabeta/CD19-depleted stem cell transplant. The receptors derive from a male patient under 10 years old who had a stem cell transplant for acute myeloid leukemia, so the T cells may come from the graft donor.

This clonotype was counted at least ten times. This chain uses TRBV5-1 with TRBJ2-3; TRBD2 matches 7 bases. The V gene end was trimmed by 1 base and the J gene end by 2 bases; junction bases not matched to a gene: 4. The CDR3 is made up of 15 amino acids. CDR1 and CDR2 (germline): SGHRS, YFSETQ. This CDR3 reads CASSLSLADTDTQYF. In nucleotides, the CDR3 is TGCGCCAGCAGCTTGTCGCTAGCGGACACAGATACGCAGTATTTT.

This clonotype was recorded a few times. The chain joins TRBV20-1 to TRBJ2-3; 9 nucleotides agree with TRBD1. CDR1 is DFQATT, CDR2 SNEGSKA, per germline (reference sequence). V lost 6 bases and J lost 1; bases outside the gene matches: 23. The CDR3 contains 20 residues. CDR3 region: CSAGTKQGAQGVVGTDTQYF. CDR3 sequence (DNA): TGCAGTGCCGGTACCAAACAGGGGGCTCAGGGCGTGGTGGGCACAGATACGCAGTATTTT.

This chain joins TRBV19 and TRBJ1-5; D is ambiguous. In germline, CDR1 is LNHDA, CDR2 SQIVND (reference sequence). The CDR3 contains 13 residues. The V end was cut by 6 bases, the J end by 6 bases, with 12 bases between. CDR3 sequence (DNA): TGTGCCAGTAGGGCGGTGTCGAGTCAGCCCCAGCATTTT. Its translation: CASRAVSSQPQHF.

The CDR3 sequence: CSAVDWVLGNQPQHF. CDR3 DNA: TGCAGTGCTGTAGATTGGGTCTTGGGGAATCAGCCCCAGCATTTT. The V call is TRBV20-1, the J call TRBJ1-5; no firm D call. Germline values: CDR1 DFQATT, CDR2 SNEGSKA (reference sequence). The CDR3 covers 15 residues. The V end was cut by 5 bases, the J end by 4 bases, with 18 bases between.

The chain employs TRBV5-1 and TRBJ2-2; maybe TRBD1 (5 bases). The CDR3 is 13 residues long. The V gene lost 4 bases and the J gene lost 3 bases, with 7 bases spanning the gap. Germline V gene data show CDR1 as SGHRS and CDR2 as YFSETQ. CDR3 sequence (DNA): TGCGCCAGCAGCGACAGCTACACCGGGGAGCTGTTTTTT. Amino acid sequence: CASSDSYTGELFF. Using reference TRBV5-1 and TRBJ2-2 for the parts outside the CDR3, the full variable domain is KAGVTQTPRYLIKTRGQQVTLSCSPISGHRSVSWYQQTPGQGLQFLFEYFSETQRNKGNFPGRFSGRQFSNSRSEMNVSTLELGDSALYLCASSDSYTGELFFGEGSRLTVL.

This clonotype was observed a handful of times. The chain couples TRBV20-1 to TRBJ1-1, with a tentative D call TRBD1 (6 bases). The germline V gene has CDR1 DFQATT and CDR2 SNEGSKA (reference sequence). This CDR3 is 14 amino acids long. The V gene lost 0 bases and the J gene lost 2 bases, with 10 bases spanning the gap. The CDR3 loop is CSARDTGPNTEAFF. Here the CDR3 DNA reads TGCAGTGCTAGAGACACAGGGCCAAACACTGAAGCTTTCTTT.

There are a few counts of this clonotype. The CDR3 loop is CASSSLWGQTRQETQYF. In DNA form, the CDR3 reads TGTGCCAGCAGTTCCCTTTGGGGACAGACCAGACAAGAGACCCAGTACTTC. V is TRBV7-8 and J is TRBJ2-5; 7 bases match TRBD1. Germline-derived CDR1 and CDR2 are SGHVS and FQNEAQ. The CDR3 runs to 17 residues. V shed 6 bases, J shed 2 bases, and the junction held 15 bases outside the gene matches.

The genes are TRBV12-3 or TRBV12-4 and TRBJ2-5; D call uncertain. This CDR3 has 11 residues. Trimming took 4 bases from V and 4 from J, leaving 4 bases between them. The CDR3 is CASSSTETQYF. The CDR3 nucleotides are TGTGCCAGCAGTTCCACAGAGACCCAGTACTTC.

The genes are TRBV5-1 and TRBJ2-5; D uncertain. Germline values: CDR1 SGHRS, CDR2 YFSETQ. The CDR3 length is 15 residues. Trimming took off 5 bases at V and 3 bases at J, with 17 bases between the two ends. The CDR3 loop reads CASSLARFTEETQYF. DNA of the CDR3: TGCGCCAGCAGTTTAGCCCGATTTACGGAAGAGACCCAGTACTTC.

This clonotype was detected ten times or more. This rearrangement joins TRBV5-1 to TRBJ2-1; TRBD1 aligns across 10 bases. The CDR3 is made up of 14 amino acids. Per the germline V gene, CDR1 is SGHRS and CDR2 is YFSETQ. With V trimmed by 7 bases and J by 3 bases, 4 bases remained unmatched. This CDR3 is CASGDRGDYNEQFF. The CDR3 region has the DNA TGCGCCAGCGGGGACAGGGGCGACTACAATGAGCAGTTCTTC.

The table lists this clonotype with many counts. DNA of the CDR3: TGCGCCAGCAGCTTGGCAGAGGACCCCAATGAGCAGTTCTTC. This sequence encodes CASSLAEDPNEQFF. The chain combines TRBV5-1 with TRBJ2-1; D not resolved. Germline V gene data show CDR1 as SGHRS and CDR2 as YFSETQ. The CDR3 loop spans 14 amino acids. Trimming removed 0 bases from V and 6 bases from J, with 10 bases in between.

The rearrangement links TRBV12-3 or TRBV12-4 to TRBJ2-7; 8 positions match TRBD2. The CDR3 is 15 amino acids. V trimming: 1 base; J trimming: 6 bases; junction bases outside the gene matches: 8. The CDR3 nucleotides are TGTGCCAGCAGTTTAGGCGGGAGGTTCCCTCTCGAGCAGTACTTC. Its translation is CASSLGGRFPLEQYF.

This clonotype was detected ten times or more. The V call is TRBV6-5, the J call TRBJ1-1, with 9 bases aligning to TRBD1. V lost 5 bases and J lost 4; bases outside the gene matches: 8. The CDR3 contains 15 residues. CDR1 is MNHEY, CDR2 SVGAGI, per germline. CDR3 nucleotides: TGTGCCAGCAGTACACAGGGGGCTTGGATCACTGAAGCTTTCTTT. As protein: CASSTQGAWITEAFF.

Only a few counts were recorded for this clonotype. V gene TRBV10-3 combines with J gene TRBJ1-5; maybe TRBD1 (5 bases). Trimming removed 3 bases from V and 0 bases from J, with 21 bases in between. Germline V lookup: CDR1 ENHRY, CDR2 SYGVKD. CDR3 length: 19 amino acids. CDR3 in amino acids: CAISDCRVGDEGSNQPQHF. The DNA for the CDR3 is TGTGCCATCAGTGACTGCAGGGTAGGGGATGAGGGTAGCAATCAGCCCCAGCATTTT.

This clonotype was seen a few times. J is TRBJ2-1 and V is TRBV4-1; TRBD2 might be the D (6 bases). The germline gives CDR1 MGHRA, CDR2 YSYEKL. CDR3 length: 15 amino acids. V dropped 1 base and J dropped 3 bases, with 10 bases sitting between them. The CDR3 is CASSQGRGSYNEQFF. In nucleotides, the CDR3 is TGCGCCAGCAGCCAAGGGAGGGGTAGCTACAATGAGCAGTTCTTC.

This clonotype was counted ten times or more. The chain combines TRBV7-2 with TRBJ2-7; 10 nucleotides agree with TRBD1. Germline V lookup: CDR1 SGHTA, CDR2 FQGNSA. The CDR3 runs 15 residues. Trimming took 0 bases from V and 3 from J; bases not matched to a gene: 2. CDR3 nucleotides: TGTGCCAGCAGCTTAGCTGGGACAGGGGTCTACGAGCAGTACTTC. The encoded protein is CASSLAGTGVYEQYF. Supplemented by reference TRBV7-2 and TRBJ2-7, the full variable domain reads GAGVSQSPSNKVTEKGKDVELRCDPISGHTALYWYRQSLGQGLEFLIYFQGNSAPDKSGLPSDRFSAERTGGSVSTLTIQRTQQEDSAVYLCASSLAGTGVYEQYFGPGTRLTVT.

CDR3 DNA: TGTGCCAGCAGCTTAGTCTTGGAGGGTAATGAAAAACTGTTTTTT. The encoded protein is CASSLVLEGNEKLFF. The chain joins TRBV7-9 to TRBJ1-4; D call uncertain. The CDR3 length is 15 residues. In germline, CDR1 is SEHNR, CDR2 FQNEAQ (reference sequence). Trimming removed 1 base at V and 4 bases at J, with 10 bases between.